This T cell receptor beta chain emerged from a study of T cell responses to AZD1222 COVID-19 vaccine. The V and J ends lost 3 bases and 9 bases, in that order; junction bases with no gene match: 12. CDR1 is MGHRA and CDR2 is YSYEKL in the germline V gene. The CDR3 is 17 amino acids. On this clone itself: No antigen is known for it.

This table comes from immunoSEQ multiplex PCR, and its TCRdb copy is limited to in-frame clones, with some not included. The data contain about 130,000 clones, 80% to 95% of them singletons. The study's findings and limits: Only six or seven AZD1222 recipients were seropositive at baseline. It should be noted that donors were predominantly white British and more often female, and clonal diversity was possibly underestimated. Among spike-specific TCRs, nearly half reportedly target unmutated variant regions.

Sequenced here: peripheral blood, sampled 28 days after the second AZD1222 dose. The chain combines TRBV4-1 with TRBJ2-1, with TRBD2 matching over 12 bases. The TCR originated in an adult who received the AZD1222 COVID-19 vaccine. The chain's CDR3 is CASSQGPLAGGDGEQFF. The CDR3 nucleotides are TGCGCCAGCAGCCAGGGCCCCCTAGCGGGAGGGGACGGTGAGCAGTTCTTC.